Described below is a single T cell receptor (beta chain) sequence and its context. Its matching antigen is unknown. TCRdb ran MiXCR on the reads and lists one entry per CDR3 protein. The table has roughly 800,000 distinct CDR3 sequences, 25% to 35% seen once. These data originate in a study of T cell repertoires in cytomegalovirus infection. About the study: Researchers turned to recently identified HLA-C-restricted CMV epitopes as well as well-studied HLA-B-restricted ones. Study conclusions and caveats: HLA-C-restricted CMV clonotypes gave the most frequent clonotype in two of eight donors.

The V and J ends lost 4 bases and 4 bases, in that order; junction bases with no gene match: 9. The CDR3 has 15 residues. In germline, CDR1 is SGHRS, CDR2 YFSETQ. The receptor's source is a human donor in good health (CMV status not recorded). Some clones in this sample may be carry-over from other donors' samples. The gene calls are TRBV5-1 and TRBJ1-1, with 8 bases aligning to TRBD1. The sequenced sample was cultured CD8+ T cells from PBMCs, obtained from culture after CMV antigen stimulation. The CDR3 sequence is CASSPGQGPVTEAFF. The CDR3 nucleotides are TGCGCCAGCAGCCCCGGACAGGGTCCGGTCACTGAAGCTTTCTTT.